Listed below are T cell receptor beta chains from one sample, sequenced in a study of T cell responses to AZD1222 COVID-19 vaccine. The protocol was immunoSEQ multiplex PCR, while the TCRdb copy is restricted to in-frame clones and leaves out a portion. The table shows about 100,000 clones, with about 89% occurring only once. Sequencing used peripheral blood, obtained 28 days after the second AZD1222 dose. The receptors were sampled from an adult who received the AZD1222 COVID-19 vaccine. Each CDR3 is given with its conserved first and last residue. A D gene is named only where the DNA matches it firmly. The size entry is marked missing in some rows and otherwise reads once, few, many or a size class.

CDR3aa | CDR3nt | j_gene | abundance | d_gene | v_gene
CASSLAPQGSYNEQFF | TGTGCCAGCAGCTTAGCCCCCCAGGGGTCCTACAATGAGCAGTTCTTC | TRBJ2-1 | NA | NA | TRBV7-2
CASARDSSYEQYF | TGCGCCAGCGCCCGGGACAGCTCCTACGAGCAGTACTTC | TRBJ2-7 | NA | TRBD1 | TRBV5-1
CASNRGPGLNRETQYF | TGTGCCAGCAACCGAGGGCCAGGGCTCAATAGGGAGACCCAGTACTTC | TRBJ2-5 | few | NA | TRBV2
CASSITSGRSTGELFF | TGTGCCAGCAGCATAACTAGCGGGAGAAGCACCGGGGAGCTGTTTTTT | TRBJ2-2 | NA | TRBD2 | TRBV13
CASSTGISGANVLTF | TGTGCCAGCAGTACAGGAATCTCTGGGGCCAACGTCCTGACTTTC | TRBJ2-6 | once | NA | TRBV6-2/TRBV6-3
CASSWTTGLGVHNEQFF | TGTGCCAGCAGCTGGACCACCGGGCTGGGGGTTCACAATGAGCAGTTCTTC | TRBJ2-1 | NA | NA | TRBV7-9
CASSPGTHGYTF | TGTGCCAGCAGTCCAGGGACACATGGCTACACCTTC | TRBJ1-2 | NA | NA | TRBV12-3/TRBV12-4
CASSLSGGDTGELFF | TGCGCCAGCAGCTTGTCCGGGGGGGACACCGGGGAGCTGTTTTTT | TRBJ2-2 | NA | TRBD2 | TRBV5-1
CASSVGQGPGNTIYF | TGTGCCAGCTCAGTTGGACAGGGGCCTGGAAACACCATATATTTT | TRBJ1-3 | NA | TRBD1 | TRBV18
CASSPRQAFQETQYF | TGTGCCAGTAGTCCTCGACAGGCATTCCAAGAGACCCAGTACTTC | TRBJ2-5 | NA | NA | TRBV19
CASSPRLGGQFF | TGTGCCAGCAGTCCCAGGCTGGGTGGGCAGTTCTTC | TRBJ2-1 | NA | NA | TRBV27
CASSSAGDRYGYTF | TGCGCCAGCAGCTCGGCAGGGGATCGCTATGGCTACACCTTC | TRBJ1-2 | NA | NA | TRBV10-1
CATKRQGELTPLHF | TGTGCCACGAAGAGACAGGGGGAACTAACACCCCTCCACTTT | TRBJ1-6 | NA | TRBD1 | TRBV10-3
CAWSTGTGTTEAFF | TGTGCCTGGAGTACAGGGACAGGGACCACTGAAGCTTTCTTT | TRBJ1-1 | NA | TRBD1 | TRBV30
CASSPGAGGTGNEQFF | TGTGCCAGCAGCCCCGGAGCGGGGGGTACGGGTAATGAGCAGTTCTTC | TRBJ2-1 | once | TRBD2 | TRBV3-1/TRBV3-2
CASSQVPTGINSPLHF | TGCGCCAGCAGCCAAGTACCGACAGGGATCAATTCACCCCTCCACTTT | TRBJ1-6 | NA | TRBD1 | TRBV4-1
CASSLVPDTGFWGGF | TGTGCCAGCAGCTTAGTACCGGACACGGGATTTTGGGGAGGCTTC | TRBJ2-7 | NA | NA | TRBV7-2
CASSRDPEENEQFF | TGCGCCAGCAGCCGGGACCCCGAGGAAAATGAGCAGTTCTTC | TRBJ2-1 | NA | NA | TRBV4-1
CASSSRGDGKGEQYF | TGCGCCAGCAGCTCCCGGGGGGACGGTAAGGGCGAGCAGTACTTC | TRBJ2-7 | NA | TRBD2 | TRBV5-1
CASSKRGGRNEQFF | TGTGCCAGTAGTAAGCGGGGGGGCCGCAATGAGCAGTTCTTC | TRBJ2-1 | once | TRBD2 | TRBV19
CASSLGPYTGELFF | TGTGCCAGCAGCCTGGGACCGTACACCGGGGAGCTGTTTTTT | TRBJ2-2 | once | NA | TRBV11-3
CASSAGLAGRGYNEQFF | TGTGCCAGCAGCGCTGGACTAGCGGGAAGGGGCTACAATGAGCAGTTCTTC | TRBJ2-1 | NA | TRBD2 | TRBV3-1/TRBV3-2
CASSLEGGSYEQYF | TGTGCCAGCAGCTTGGAAGGGGGCTCCTACGAGCAGTACTTC | TRBJ2-7 | NA | NA | TRBV5-5
CSGSGTGVPEAFF | TGCAGCGGCTCCGGGACAGGGGTCCCTGAAGCTTTCTTT | TRBJ1-1 | NA | TRBD1 | TRBV29-1
CASSAARGSSGNTIYF | TGTGCCAGCTCAGCGGCCAGGGGCTCCTCTGGAAACACCATATATTTT | TRBJ1-3 | once | NA | TRBV18
CASSQGLAVQETQYF | TGCGCCAGCAGCCAAGGTTTAGCGGTCCAAGAGACCCAGTACTTC | TRBJ2-5 | NA | NA | TRBV4-3
CASSQGVIAAEQYF | TGCGCCAGCAGCCAAGGGGTAATAGCGGCCGAGCAGTACTTC | TRBJ2-7 | NA | NA | TRBV4-3
CASSKATHYGYTF | TGTGCCAGTAGTAAGGCCACCCACTATGGCTACACCTTC | TRBJ1-2 | NA | NA | TRBV19
CASRNTGTGQETQYF | TGTGCCAGCAGAAATACCGGGACAGGGCAAGAGACCCAGTACTTC | TRBJ2-5 | NA | TRBD1 | TRBV7-9
CASSLVAGVNYNEQFF | TGCGCCAGCAGCTTGGTCGCGGGAGTAAACTACAATGAGCAGTTCTTC | TRBJ2-1 | NA | TRBD2 | TRBV5-1
CASSRTAGQPQHF | TGTGCCAGCTCGCGGACAGCGGGTCAGCCCCAGCATTTT | TRBJ1-5 | NA | NA | TRBV18
CASRPLAGGPTDTQYF | TGTGCCAGCAGACCCCTAGCGGGAGGGCCCACAGATACGCAGTATTTT | TRBJ2-3 | NA | TRBD2 | TRBV27
CASSFEGDPGNTIYF | TGTGCCAGCAGCTTTGAGGGCGACCCTGGAAACACCATATATTTT | TRBJ1-3 | NA | NA | TRBV7-8
CASSLTGGQETQYF | TGTGCCAGCAGCTTAACTGGCGGCCAAGAGACCCAGTACTTC | TRBJ2-5 | NA | NA | TRBV7-3
CASSLGQGSGYTF | TGCGCCAGCAGCTTGGGGCAGGGTAGCGGCTACACCTTC | TRBJ1-2 | NA | NA | TRBV5-1
CASSPIAGYTDTQYF | TGTGCCAGCAGTCCTATAGCGGGCTACACAGATACGCAGTATTTT | TRBJ2-3 | NA | TRBD2 | TRBV27
CASSYGSGYTF | TGTGCCAGCAGTTACGGGTCGGGCTACACCTTC | TRBJ1-2 | NA | NA | TRBV6-2/TRBV6-3
CSVGGVYEQYF | TGCAGCGTTGGGGGGGTTTACGAGCAGTACTTC | TRBJ2-7 | NA | NA | TRBV29-1
CASSGDRFSTDTQYF | TGTGCCAGCAGCGGGGACAGGTTCAGCACAGATACGCAGTATTTT | TRBJ2-3 | few | TRBD1 | TRBV2
CASSQDAGGLPLHF | TGCGCCAGCAGCCAAGACGCCGGGGGGTTACCCCTCCACTTT | TRBJ1-6 | NA | NA | TRBV4-1
CASSGDQETQYF | TGTGCCAGCAGTGGGGACCAGGAGACCCAGTACTTC | TRBJ2-5 | once | NA | TRBV2
CASSQEGMAGGTSGEQYF | TGTGCCAGCAGCCAAGAGGGCATGGCGGGAGGGACATCGGGCGAGCAGTACTTC | TRBJ2-7 | few | TRBD2 | TRBV4-2
CASSRFLNSPLHF | TGTGCCAGCAGCCGTTTCCTGAATTCACCCCTCCACTTT | TRBJ1-6 | NA | NA | TRBV5-6
CASSPGAGLAQETQYF | TGTGCCAGTAGTCCTGGGGCGGGACTAGCCCAAGAGACCCAGTACTTC | TRBJ2-5 | NA | TRBD2 | TRBV19
CASSWLGVGNEQFF | TGCGCCAGCAGCTGGTTGGGGGTGGGGAATGAGCAGTTCTTC | TRBJ2-1 | NA | NA | TRBV5-1
CARQGKANTGELFF | TGTGCCAGACAGGGGAAGGCGAACACCGGGGAGCTGTTTTTT | TRBJ2-2 | once | TRBD1 | TRBV2
CASSLVLAGEVEQYF | TGTGCCAGTAGTTTAGTCCTAGCGGGAGAAGTCGAGCAGTACTTC | TRBJ2-7 | once | TRBD2 | TRBV19
CASSPLSGGPSWDTQYF | TGCGCCAGCAGCCCCCTTAGCGGGGGGCCCTCTTGGGATACGCAGTATTTT | TRBJ2-3 | NA | TRBD2 | TRBV5-1
CASSETDRSNQPQHF | TGTGCCAGCAGTGAAACGGACAGGTCCAATCAGCCCCAGCATTTT | TRBJ1-5 | once | TRBD1 | TRBV2